These 5 T cell receptor beta chains came from one sample sequenced in a study of shared clonotypes between healthy human individuals. The naive CD8 fraction comprised CD45RO-negative cells positively selected for CCR7 and excluded terminally differentiated effector memory CD45RA+ cells. Libraries were prepared by immunoSEQ multiplex PCR; TCRdb keeps only in-frame clonotypes and omits some of them. The table lists millions of clones, about 95% of them singletons. Sequencing input: naive CD8+ T cells sorted from blood. The receptors here all came from a man aged 18 to 30 in good health.

The chain uses TRBV5-6 and TRBJ1-3; 10 positions agree with TRBD1. The V and J ends lost 4 bases and 0 bases, in that order; junction bases with no gene match: 4. The CDR3 runs to 16 residues. Germline loops: CDR1 SGHDT, CDR2 YYEEEE. CDR3 sequence: CASSGWTGGSGNTIYF. The CDR3 region has the DNA TGTGCCAGCAGCGGGTGGACAGGGGGCTCTGGAAACACCATATATTTT.

This chain uses TRBV27 with TRBJ2-7; D is undetermined. Trimming shortened V by 8 bases and J by 2 bases, and 13 bases separated the two germline ends. The CDR3 spans 13 residues. Looked up from germline, CDR1 is MNHEY and CDR2 is SMNVEV (reference sequence). DNA for the CDR3: TGTGCCAGCCGGCTACGAGGAACCTACGAGCAGTACTTC. It specifies CASRLRGTYEQYF.

The rearrangement joins TRBV11-2 to TRBJ2-7; 8 bases agree with TRBD1. This CDR3 is 14 amino acids long. After removal of 5 bases from V and 3 bases from J, the junction contained 6 bases not matched to a gene. Germline assignment: CDR1 SGHAT and CDR2 FQNNGV. The DNA for the CDR3 is TGTGCCAGCAGCCCGGAGGACAGGGTCTACGAGCAGTACTTC. Its translation is CASSPEDRVYEQYF.

The J gene is TRBJ2-1, the V gene TRBV4-2; the D is unclear. Germline values: CDR1 LGHNA, CDR2 YNFKEQ. V gave up 0 bases and J gave up 0 bases, with 12 bases separating them. The length of the CDR3 is 17 residues. DNA of the CDR3: TGTGCCAGCAGCCAAGAAGAGTACGGCCTCTCCTACAATGAGCAGTTCTTC. It is translated as CASSQEEYGLSYNEQFF.

This chain joins TRBV5-1 and TRBJ2-1, with D perhaps TRBD1 or TRBD2 (5 bases each). The CDR3 is made up of 11 amino acids. The V end lost 6 bases, the J end lost 8 bases, and 9 bases lay between the germline ends. Germline V CDR1 and CDR2: SGHRS, YFSETQ. The CDR3 nucleotides read TGCGCCAGCATTCTGGGGGATGAGCAGTTCTTC. Its translation is CASILGDEQFF.